A selection of T cell receptor beta chains follows, all from one sample in a study of Ad26.COV2.S vaccination and SARS-CoV-2 variants. Measured with immunoSEQ multiplex PCR; TCRdb has only the in-frame clones, and not every one. The data hold hundreds of thousands of clones, with 83% observed a single time. Specimen: peripheral blood, collected in a trial of Ad26.COV2.S vaccine versus placebo. The receptors derive from a person between 18 and 65 years old who received the Ad26.COV2.S COVID-19 vaccine or a placebo. The CDR3 runs from the conserved cysteine through the conserved F or W. A D gene is named only where the DNA matches it firmly. The size entry is marked missing in some rows and otherwise reads once, few, many or a size class.

v_gene,d_gene,abundance,j_gene,CDR3aa,CDR3nt
TRBV29-1,-,-,TRBJ2-7,CSAVGDSAEQYF,TGCAGCGCCGTAGGAGACAGTGCCGAGCAGTACTTC
TRBV9,-,-,TRBJ1-4,CASSARETNEKLFF,TGTGCCAGCAGCGCCCGGGAGACTAATGAAAAACTGTTTTTT
TRBV18,TRBD1,-,TRBJ1-1,CASSSDLGQQNTEAFF,TGTGCCAGCTCATCTGATTTGGGACAGCAGAACACTGAAGCTTTCTTT
TRBV24-1,-,-,TRBJ1-5,CATTRVRNGGNQPQHF,TGTGCCACCACTCGGGTCAGGAATGGGGGCAATCAGCCCCAGCATTTT
TRBV29-1,TRBD2,once,TRBJ2-7,CSVGLAANYEQYF,TGCAGCGTTGGACTAGCTGCTAACTACGAGCAGTACTTC
TRBV5-6,TRBD1,-,TRBJ2-2,CASSSWTGLSTGELFF,TGTGCCAGCAGCTCGTGGACAGGGCTGAGCACCGGGGAGCTGTTTTTT
TRBV7-2,-,-,TRBJ1-1,CASSLGSTNTEAFF,TGTGCCAGCAGCTTAGGCAGCACGAACACTGAAGCTTTCTTT
TRBV6-1,TRBD1,few,TRBJ1-2,CASSGTGYGLNYGYTF,TGTGCCAGCAGTGGGACAGGCTATGGGCTAAACTATGGCTACACCTTC
TRBV4-1,TRBD1,-,TRBJ2-1,CASSRDRNSYNEQFF,TGCGCCAGCAGCCGGGACAGAAACTCCTACAATGAGCAGTTCTTC
TRBV2,TRBD1,-,TRBJ1-1,CASKRDRGSTEAFF,TGTGCCAGCAAGAGGGACAGGGGGAGCACTGAAGCTTTCTTT
TRBV4-1,TRBD2,-,TRBJ2-3,CASSQPSGGTDTQYF,TGCGCCAGCAGCCAACCTAGCGGGGGTACAGATACGCAGTATTTT
TRBV9,TRBD1,many,TRBJ2-3,CASSSGDRGRRYF,TGTGCCAGCAGCTCCGGGGACAGGGGCAGGAGGTATTTT
TRBV7-8,TRBD2,-,TRBJ2-5,CASRTSGGRTQYF,TGTGCCAGCAGAACTAGCGGGGGGCGGACCCAGTACTTC
TRBV27,-,few,TRBJ1-1,CASSLSSGWEAFF,TGTGCCAGCAGTTTATCGAGCGGTTGGGAGGCTTTCTTT
TRBV11-3,TRBD2,once,TRBJ2-3,CASSRRTAGGLGTDTQYF,TGTGCCAGCAGTAGACGGACAGCGGGAGGGCTGGGCACAGATACGCAGTATTTT
TRBV19,-,-,TRBJ1-6,CASSRKGNYNSPLHF,TGTGCCAGTAGTCGGAAGGGGAACTATAATTCACCCCTCCACTTT
TRBV30,-,-,TRBJ1-2,CAWSPGSLYGYTF,TGTGCCTGGAGTCCCGGGTCTCTCTATGGCTACACCTTC
TRBV3-1/TRBV3-2,-,few,TRBJ1-6,CASSQDRAGANNSPLHF,TGTGCCAGCAGCCAAGATAGGGCAGGCGCGAATAATTCACCCCTCCACTTT
TRBV4-2,-,many,TRBJ1-2,CASSQGMGEVLNYGYTF,TGTGCCAGCAGCCAAGGGATGGGGGAGGTCCTAAACTATGGCTACACCTTC
TRBV11-2,-,-,TRBJ2-3,CASSQRPSTDTQYF,TGTGCCAGCAGCCAGCGGCCTAGCACAGATACGCAGTATTTT
TRBV6-1,TRBD2,-,TRBJ2-2,CASRARERGELFF,TGTGCCAGCAGGGCGCGGGAGCGCGGGGAGCTGTTTTTT
TRBV3-1/TRBV3-2,TRBD2,-,TRBJ2-5,CASSEGQLAGERETQYF,TGTGCCAGCAGCGAGGGGCAACTAGCGGGGGAGAGAGAGACCCAGTACTTC
TRBV5-4,-,-,TRBJ1-3,CASSLAGGYSGNTIYF,TGTGCCAGCAGCTTGGCGGGCGGATACTCTGGAAACACCATATATTTT
TRBV30,TRBD1,-,TRBJ2-5,CAWSGDSPTPRAKTQYF,TGTGCCTGGAGCGGGGACAGCCCTACCCCGAGGGCAAAGACCCAGTACTTC
TRBV6-4,-,-,TRBJ1-1,CASRTRGGTEAFF,TGTGCCAGCAGAACCAGGGGAGGCACTGAAGCTTTCTTT
TRBV27,-,-,TRBJ2-5,CASSLSFDSPPETQYF,TGTGCCAGCAGTTTATCGTTTGACAGCCCCCCAGAGACCCAGTACTTC
TRBV10-3,-,-,TRBJ1-2,CAISQDVFRGYTF,TGTGCCATCAGTCAGGACGTCTTCAGGGGCTACACCTTC
TRBV6-5,-,-,TRBJ1-5,CASSYGGTQPQHF,TGTGCCAGCAGTTACGGAGGGACCCAGCCCCAGCATTTT
TRBV2,-,-,TRBJ1-1,CASSTGTTEAFF,TGTGCCAGCTCTACAGGTACCACTGAAGCTTTCTTT
TRBV12-3/TRBV12-4,-,few,TRBJ1-1,CASSLVGDTEAFF,TGTGCCAGCAGTTTAGTAGGGGACACTGAAGCTTTCTTT
TRBV6-5,-,-,TRBJ1-5,CASRRTGRTNQPQHF,TGTGCCAGCAGACGCACAGGGAGGACCAATCAGCCCCAGCATTTT
TRBV9,TRBD1,-,TRBJ1-2,CASSVVGTGVYGYTF,TGTGCCAGCAGCGTAGTGGGGACAGGGGTCTATGGCTACACCTTC
TRBV11-1,TRBD1,-,TRBJ1-1,CASSRRTGLLNTEAFF,TGTGCCAGCAGCCGTCGGACAGGCCTCTTGAACACTGAAGCTTTCTTT